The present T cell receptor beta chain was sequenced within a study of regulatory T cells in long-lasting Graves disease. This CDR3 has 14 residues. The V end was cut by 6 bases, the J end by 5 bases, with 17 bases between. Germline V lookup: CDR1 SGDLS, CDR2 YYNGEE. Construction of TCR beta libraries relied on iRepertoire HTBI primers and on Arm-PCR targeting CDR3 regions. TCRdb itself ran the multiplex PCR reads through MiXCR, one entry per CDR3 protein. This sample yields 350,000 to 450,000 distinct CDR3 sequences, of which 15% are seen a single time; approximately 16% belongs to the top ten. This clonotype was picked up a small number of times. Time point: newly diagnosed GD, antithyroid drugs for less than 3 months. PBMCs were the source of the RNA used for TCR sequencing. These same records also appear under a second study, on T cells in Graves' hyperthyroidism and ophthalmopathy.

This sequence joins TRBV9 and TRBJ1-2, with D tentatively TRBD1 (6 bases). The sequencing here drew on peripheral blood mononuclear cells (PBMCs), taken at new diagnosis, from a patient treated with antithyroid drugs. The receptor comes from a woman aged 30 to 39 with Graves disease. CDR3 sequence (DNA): TGTGCCAGCACCGTGGGGGCAGGGCCGTATGGCTACACCTTC. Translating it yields CASTVGAGPYGYTF.